Shown below are 14 T cell receptor beta chains from a single sample sequenced in a study of cytomegalovirus exposure and HLA in healthy donors. PCR amplification relied on 60 Vbeta primers (plus 13 Jbeta primers). Generated by immunoSEQ multiplex PCR, the TCRdb table keeps only in-frame clones and is missing some. Here the sample spans more than 150,000 clones, around 79% being singletons. The sample comprised PBMCs. The receptors here all came from a girl aged 10-17 years in good health and CMV-seropositive.

This rearrangement joins TRBV6-5 to TRBJ2-1; 9 positions agree with TRBD1. The CDR3 is 15 residues long. With 8 bases clipped from V and 3 bases from J, the junction kept 8 bases outside the gene matches. From germline, CDR1 is MNHEY and CDR2 SVGAGI. CDR3 region: CASGEPGQGYNEQFF. The CDR3 DNA reads TGTGCCAGCGGGGAGCCGGGACAGGGCTACAATGAGCAGTTCTTC.

This sequence joins TRBV7-9 and TRBJ2-7, with D possibly TRBD1 on 5 matching bases. There are 14 residues in the CDR3. Trimming removed 1 base at V and 1 base at J, with 8 bases between. The germline CDR1 and CDR2 sequences are SEHNR and FQNEAQ (reference sequence). The chain's CDR3 is CASSLGTQSYEQYF. The CDR3 DNA reads as TGTGCCAGCAGCTTAGGGACACAGTCCTACGAGCAGTACTTC.

V is TRBV5-1 and J is TRBJ2-3; D perhaps matches TRBD1 (5 bases). Germline CDR1 is SGHRS and CDR2 is YFSETQ. The length of the CDR3 is 15 residues. V lost 4 bases and J lost 7, with 19 bases in between. CDR3 nucleotide sequence: TGCGCCAGCAGCCTAACCTGGGGCCCAGAGTATACGCAGTATTTT. This encodes CASSLTWGPEYTQYF.

The CDR3 spells CASSLMGLAGGPYHEQYF. The DNA for the CDR3 is TGTGCCAGCAGCTTAATGGGACTAGCGGGGGGGCCTTACCACGAGCAGTACTTC. V usage is TRBV7-2 and J usage is TRBJ2-7; 16 bases are shared with TRBD2. The junction had 9 bases not matched to a gene; V was cut back by 2 bases and J by 5 bases. The germline gives CDR1 SGHTA, CDR2 FQGNSA. The CDR3 is 18 residues long.

The chain combines TRBV19 with TRBJ2-7, with 10 bases fitting TRBD2. Germline CDR1 LNHDA, CDR2 SQIVND (reference sequence). Losses at the gene ends were 4 bases for V and 0 bases for J; bases not matched to a gene: 9. The CDR3 spans 17 residues. Here the CDR3 reads CASSTSSSGGHSYEQYF. The CDR3 nucleotides read TGTGCCAGTAGTACGTCATCTAGCGGGGGACACTCCTACGAGCAGTACTTC.

The table lists this clone with a few counts. The V gene is TRBV6-1, the J gene TRBJ1-1, with D unresolved. CDR1 is MNHNS, CDR2 SASEGT, per germline. There are 14 residues in the CDR3. Between the trimmed V and J ends, which lost 1 base and 5 bases, there was a span of 11 bases. The CDR3 is CASSEDMGVTEAFF. CDR3 DNA sequence: TGTGCCAGCAGTGAAGATATGGGAGTAACTGAAGCTTTCTTT.

The J gene is TRBJ1-5, the V gene TRBV4-1, with D possibly matching TRBD1 (5 bases). Trimming stripped 5 bases from V and 2 bases from J, with 7 bases between. The CDR3 sequence is 13 residues long. CDR1 is MGHRA, CDR2 YSYEKL, per germline. The CDR3 bases are TGCGCCAGCAGCAGGGGTGGCAATCAGCCCCAGCATTTT. Translating it yields CASSRGGNQPQHF.

The rearrangement links TRBV6-1 to TRBJ2-3, with D possibly matching TRBD2 (5 bases). Germline V gene sequence: CDR1 MNHNS, CDR2 SASEGT. The CDR3 spans 14 residues. The V gene lost 3 bases and the J gene lost 3 bases, with 10 bases spanning the gap. DNA of the CDR3: TGTGCCAGCAGTGAGCGTCAGCGGACAGATACGCAGTATTTT. Translation gives CASSERQRTDTQYF.

This chain uses TRBV7-9 with TRBJ2-1; 8 nucleotides agree with TRBD2. This CDR3 contains 12 residues. Germline V CDR1 and CDR2: SEHNR, FQNEAQ (reference sequence). With 4 bases clipped from V and 15 bases from J, the junction kept 8 bases outside the gene matches. The CDR3 protein is CASSSTGGLTFF. CDR3 DNA: TGTGCCAGCAGCTCAACGGGGGGGTTAACGTTCTTC.

Comments on this clone: One end of the junction is discordant with germline, which a read error may explain. The V call is TRBV5-6, the J call TRBJ1-6; 9 positions agree with TRBD1. The CDR3 spans 16 residues. Germline CDR1 SGHDT, CDR2 YYEEEE. The CDR3 nucleotides read TGCGCCAGCAGCTCGGACAGGGGCTCCTATAATTCACCCCTCCACTTT. It translates to CASSSDRGSYNSPLHF.

For the CDR3, the DNA is TGTGCCAGTAGTATTAGGGCTAGCGCTTTCGGGGAGCTGTTTTTT. Translating gives CASSIRASAFGELFF. This chain uses TRBV19 with TRBJ2-2; D may be TRBD2 (6 bases). The CDR3 length is 15 residues. V was pared by 3 bases and J by 7 bases, with 15 bases between. Germline loops: CDR1 LNHDA, CDR2 SQIVND (reference sequence).

The chain has TRBV18 and TRBJ1-1; a weak D match, TRBD1 (5 bases). Trimming stripped 2 bases from V and 4 bases from J, with 14 bases between. There are 15 residues in the CDR3. The germline V gene encodes CDR1 KGHSH and CDR2 LQKENI. CDR3: CASSPRSGGGTEAFF. The DNA of the CDR3 is TGTGCCAGCTCACCAAGATCCGGGGGAGGCACTGAAGCTTTCTTT.

The CDR3: CASSVAGGFSPLHF. The CDR3 nucleotides are TGTGCCAGCAGCGTAGCAGGGGGCTTTTCTCCCCTCCACTTT. The rearrangement links TRBV9 to TRBJ1-6; TRBD1 agrees at 8 bases. The CDR3 consists of 14 residues. With 0 bases clipped from V and 13 bases from J, the junction kept 6 bases outside the gene matches. CDR1 is SGDLS, CDR2 YYNGEE, per germline.

The V and J genes are TRBV7-9 and TRBJ1-5; D possibly corresponds to TRBD1 (5 bases). The CDR3 is 14 residues long. V was shortened by 3 bases and J by 5 bases, with 11 bases between the two germline ends. Germline V gene lookup returns CDR1 SEHNR and CDR2 FQNEAQ (reference sequence). The CDR3 bases are TGTGCCAGCAGCTTGGGGGGGAGGGATCAGCCCCAGCATTTT. Translating gives CASSLGGRDQPQHF.